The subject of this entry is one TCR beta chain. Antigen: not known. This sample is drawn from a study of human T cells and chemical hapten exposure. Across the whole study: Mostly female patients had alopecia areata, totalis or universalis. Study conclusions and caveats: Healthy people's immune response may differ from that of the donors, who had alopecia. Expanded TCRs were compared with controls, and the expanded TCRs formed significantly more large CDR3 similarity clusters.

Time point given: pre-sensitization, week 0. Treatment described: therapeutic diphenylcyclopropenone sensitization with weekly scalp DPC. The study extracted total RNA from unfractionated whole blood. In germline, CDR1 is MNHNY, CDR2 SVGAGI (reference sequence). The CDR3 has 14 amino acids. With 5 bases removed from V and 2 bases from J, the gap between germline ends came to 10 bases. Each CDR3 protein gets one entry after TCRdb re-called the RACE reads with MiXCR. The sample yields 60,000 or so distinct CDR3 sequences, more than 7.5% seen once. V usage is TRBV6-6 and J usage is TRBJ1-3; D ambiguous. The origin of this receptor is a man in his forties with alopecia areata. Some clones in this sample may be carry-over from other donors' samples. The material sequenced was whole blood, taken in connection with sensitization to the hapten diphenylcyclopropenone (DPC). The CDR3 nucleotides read TGTGCCAGCAGTCCAGGCGGGACTGGAAACACCATATATTTT. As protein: CASSPGGTGNTIYF.